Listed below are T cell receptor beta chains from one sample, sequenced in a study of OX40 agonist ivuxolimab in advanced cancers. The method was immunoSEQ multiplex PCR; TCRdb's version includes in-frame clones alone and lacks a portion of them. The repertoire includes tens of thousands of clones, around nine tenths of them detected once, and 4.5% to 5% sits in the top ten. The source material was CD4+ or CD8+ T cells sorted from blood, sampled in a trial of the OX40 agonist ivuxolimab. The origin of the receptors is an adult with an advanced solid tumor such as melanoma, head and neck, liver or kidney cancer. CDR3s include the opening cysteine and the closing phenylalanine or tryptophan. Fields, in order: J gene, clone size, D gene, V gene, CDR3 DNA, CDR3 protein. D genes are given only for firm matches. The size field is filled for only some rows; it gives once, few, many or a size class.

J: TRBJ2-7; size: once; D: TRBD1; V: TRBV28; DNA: TGTGCCAGCAGTTTTCGCACCGGGACAGGGGGGTACGAGCAGTACTTC; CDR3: CASSFRTGTGGYEQYF
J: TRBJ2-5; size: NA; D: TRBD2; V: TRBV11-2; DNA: TGTGCCAGCAGCCCATGGACTAGCGGGGGAATAGGGACCCAGTACTTC; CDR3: CASSPWTSGGIGTQYF
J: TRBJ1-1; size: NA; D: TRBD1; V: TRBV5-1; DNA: TGCGCCAGCAGCTTGGTTGCAGGGGGTGAGACTGAAGCTTTCTTT; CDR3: CASSLVAGGETEAFF
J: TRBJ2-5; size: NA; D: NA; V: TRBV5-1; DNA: TGCGCCAGCAGCCCTGGGACTCAAGGGGAGACCCAGTACTTC; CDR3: CASSPGTQGETQYF
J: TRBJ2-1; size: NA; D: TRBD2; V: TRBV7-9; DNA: TGTGCCAGCAGCTTGACTAGCGGGAGGTTCAATGAGCAGTTCTTC; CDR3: CASSLTSGRFNEQFF
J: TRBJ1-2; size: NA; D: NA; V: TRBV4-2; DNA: TGTGCCAGCAGCCAAGGCAGCAGGAGGACAGATCTACCTGGAGGCTACACCTTC; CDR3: CASSQGSRRTDLPGGYTF
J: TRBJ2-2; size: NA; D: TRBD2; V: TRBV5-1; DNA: TGCGCCAGCAGCAGGGAGGGAGGGCGAGTTGCCGGGGAGCTGTTTTTT; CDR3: CASSREGGRVAGELFF
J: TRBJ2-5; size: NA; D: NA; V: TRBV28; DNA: TGTGCCAGCCTCCTCCTGGGAGGGGGGACCCAGTACTTC; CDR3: CASLLLGGGTQYF
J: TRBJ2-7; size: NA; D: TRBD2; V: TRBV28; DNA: TGTGCCAGCCCGGGACTAGCTTACGAGCAGTACTTC; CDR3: CASPGLAYEQYF
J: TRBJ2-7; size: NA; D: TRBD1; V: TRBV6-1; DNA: TGTGCCAGCAACCTCGGGACAGGGGGCTACGAGCAGTACTTC; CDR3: CASNLGTGGYEQYF
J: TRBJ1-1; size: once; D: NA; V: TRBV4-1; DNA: TGCGCCAGCAGCCAAGTTCCCTCGTACACCGGGGGCACTGAAGCTTTCTTT; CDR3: CASSQVPSYTGGTEAFF
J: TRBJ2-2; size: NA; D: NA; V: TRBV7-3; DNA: TGTGCCAGCAGCTTAGACTTCGCGGCAGCGGGGGAGCTGTTTTTT; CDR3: CASSLDFAAAGELFF
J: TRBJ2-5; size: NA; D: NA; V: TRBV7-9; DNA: TGTGCCAGCAGCTTTCACGGGGGCGGGGAGACCCAGTACTTC; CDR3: CASSFHGGGETQYF
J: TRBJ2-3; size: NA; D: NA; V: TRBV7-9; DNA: TGTGCCAGCAGCGGCCCGACTAGTCAGAGGGCAGATACGCAGTATTTT; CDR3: CASSGPTSQRADTQYF
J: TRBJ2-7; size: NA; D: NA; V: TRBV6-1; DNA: TGTGCCAGCAGTGAAAGGGTCGAGCAGTACTTC; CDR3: CASSERVEQYF
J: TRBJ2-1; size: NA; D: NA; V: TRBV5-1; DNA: TGCGCCAGCAGCTTGGAAGGGGCTGGTTACAATGAGCAGTTCTTC; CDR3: CASSLEGAGYNEQFF
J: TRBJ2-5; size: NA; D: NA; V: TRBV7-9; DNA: TGTGCCAGCAGGTTTACAGGGGAGACCCAGTACTTC; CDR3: CASRFTGETQYF
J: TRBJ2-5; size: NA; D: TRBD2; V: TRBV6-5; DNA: TGTGCCAGCAGGACTAGCGGTCGCCAAGAGACCCAGTACTTC; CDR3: CASRTSGRQETQYF
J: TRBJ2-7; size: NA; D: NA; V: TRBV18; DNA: TGTGCCAGCTCACCAACCACCTACGAGCAGTACTTC; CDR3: CASSPTTYEQYF
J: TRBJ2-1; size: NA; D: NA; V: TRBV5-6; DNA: TGTGCCAGCAGCCGATGGGGCCAGACGAGCTACAATGAGCAGTTCTTC; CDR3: CASSRWGQTSYNEQFF
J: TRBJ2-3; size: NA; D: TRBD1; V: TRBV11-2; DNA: TGTGCCAGCAGCTTGGACAGGAGCCCAGGAATCGATACGCAGTATTTT; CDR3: CASSLDRSPGIDTQYF
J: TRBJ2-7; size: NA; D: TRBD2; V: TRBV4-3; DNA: TGCGCCAGCAGCCAAGGATTGCGGGAGGACTACGAGCAGTACTTC; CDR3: CASSQGLREDYEQYF
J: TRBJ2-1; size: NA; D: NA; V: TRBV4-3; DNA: TGCGCCAGCAGCCAAGATCCGGGGAACAATGAGCAGTTCTTC; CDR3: CASSQDPGNNEQFF
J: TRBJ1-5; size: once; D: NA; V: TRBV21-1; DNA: TGTGCCAGCAGCAAAAATCCCGGCCGGGGGGGAGGAAGGCAGCCCCAGCATTTT; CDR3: CASSKNPGRGGGRQPQHF
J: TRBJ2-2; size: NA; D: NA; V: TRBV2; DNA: TGTGCCAGCAGAGGGGGCGGGGCCGGCACCGGGGAGCTGTTTTTT; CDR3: CASRGGGAGTGELFF
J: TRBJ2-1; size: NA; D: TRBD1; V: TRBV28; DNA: TGTGCCAGCAGTCACAGGGGAAACCCGGTAAATGAGCAGTTCTTC; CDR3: CASSHRGNPVNEQFF
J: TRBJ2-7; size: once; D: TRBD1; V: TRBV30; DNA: TGTGCCTGGAGTTCACAGGGGGCGCGGGGTTTGTACGAGCAGTACTTC; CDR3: CAWSSQGARGLYEQYF
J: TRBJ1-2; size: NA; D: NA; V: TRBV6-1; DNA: TGTGCCAGCAGACCGGGACATAACGGTGGCTACACCTTC; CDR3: CASRPGHNGGYTF
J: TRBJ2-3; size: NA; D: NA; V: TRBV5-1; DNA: TGCGCCAGCAGCTTGGCTGACAGGACAGATACGCAGTATTTT; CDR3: CASSLADRTDTQYF
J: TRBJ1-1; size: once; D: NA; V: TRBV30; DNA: TGTGCCTGGAATTCTCAGGGGCGAACTGAAGCTTTCTTT; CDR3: CAWNSQGRTEAFF
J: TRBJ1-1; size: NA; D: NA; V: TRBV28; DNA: TGTGCCAGCAGAAGCCGGACAGAAGCTTTCTTT; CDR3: CASRSRTEAFF
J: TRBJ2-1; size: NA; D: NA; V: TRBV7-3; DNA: TGTGCCAGCTCCACTAGCTCTTACAATGAGCAGTTCTTC; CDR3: CASSTSSYNEQFF
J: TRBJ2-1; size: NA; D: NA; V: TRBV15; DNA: TGTGCCACCAGCAGTTACGAAGAGAGGAATGAGCAGTTCTTC; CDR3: CATSSYEERNEQFF
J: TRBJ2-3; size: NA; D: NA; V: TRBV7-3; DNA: TGTGCCAGCAGCTTTTCTTCCCTGGGCACAGATACGCAGTATTTT; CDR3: CASSFSSLGTDTQYF
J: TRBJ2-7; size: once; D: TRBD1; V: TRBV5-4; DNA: TGTGCCAGCAGCAGGGGACAGCTATACGAGCAGTACTTC; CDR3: CASSRGQLYEQYF
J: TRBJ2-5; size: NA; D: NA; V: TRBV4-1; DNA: TGCGCCAGCAGCTACTTGGTGGTGGAGACCCAGTACTTC; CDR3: CASSYLVVETQYF
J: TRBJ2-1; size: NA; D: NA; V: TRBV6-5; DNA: TGTGCCAGCAGTTCGTTAGGGGACCGCAATGAGCAGTTCTTC; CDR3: CASSSLGDRNEQFF
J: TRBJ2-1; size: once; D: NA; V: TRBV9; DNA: TGTGCCAGCAGCGAGCTCGCCAGACTAGGGTCTGATGAGCAGTTCTTC; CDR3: CASSELARLGSDEQFF
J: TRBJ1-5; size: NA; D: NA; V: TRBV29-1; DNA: TGCAGCTCGGCCTCGTCCCTCGGCCCCCAGCATTTT; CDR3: CSSASSLGPQHF
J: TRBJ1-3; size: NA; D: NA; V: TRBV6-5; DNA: TGTGCCAGCAAAGAGGGATCGACCATATATTTT; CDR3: CASKEGSTIYF
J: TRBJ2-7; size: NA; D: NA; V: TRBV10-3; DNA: TGTGCCATCAGTCCACCGGGACAAAACGAGCAGTACTTC; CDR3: CAISPPGQNEQYF
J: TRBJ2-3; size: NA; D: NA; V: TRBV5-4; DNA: TGTGCCAGCAGCTCCCCTAGCGTAACTAGCACAGATACGCAGTATTTT; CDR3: CASSSPSVTSTDTQYF
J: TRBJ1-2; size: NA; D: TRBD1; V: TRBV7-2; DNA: TGTGCCAGCAGACAGACAGGGGGCGATGGCTACACCTTC; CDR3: CASRQTGGDGYTF
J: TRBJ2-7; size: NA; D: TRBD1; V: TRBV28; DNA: TGTGCCAGCAGTGGGACCCCGAGGGGGCGAGAGCAGTACTTC; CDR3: CASSGTPRGREQYF
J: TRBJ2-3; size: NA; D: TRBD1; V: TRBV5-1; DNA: TGCGCCAGCAGCGCGGACAGGGCCACAGATACGCAGTATTTT; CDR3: CASSADRATDTQYF
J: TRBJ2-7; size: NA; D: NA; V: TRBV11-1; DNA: TGTGCCAGCAGCTTCCGGGGTGGGACGTACGAGCAGTACTTC; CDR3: CASSFRGGTYEQYF
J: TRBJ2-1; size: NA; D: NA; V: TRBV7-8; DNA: TGTGCCAGCAGCCCCCGGGGGGCGGGACTGCCCTACAATGAGCAGTTCTTC; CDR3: CASSPRGAGLPYNEQFF
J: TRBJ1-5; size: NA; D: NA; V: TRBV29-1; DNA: TGCAGCGTTGCAGGGGCAGCGGGAGATCAGCCCCAGCATTTT; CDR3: CSVAGAAGDQPQHF
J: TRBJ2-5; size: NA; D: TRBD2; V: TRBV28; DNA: TGTGCCAGCAGTAACGCGGGGGAACAAGAGACCCAGTACTTC; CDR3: CASSNAGEQETQYF
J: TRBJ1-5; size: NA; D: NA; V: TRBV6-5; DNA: TGTGCCAGCAGTCGACAAGGGACTAGCAATCAGCCCCAGCATTTT; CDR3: CASSRQGTSNQPQHF
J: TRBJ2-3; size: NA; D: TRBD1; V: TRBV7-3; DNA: TGTGCCAGCAGCTTGGGACAGGGGTCCCCCCTCCTCACAGATACGCAGTATTTT; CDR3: CASSLGQGSPLLTDTQYF
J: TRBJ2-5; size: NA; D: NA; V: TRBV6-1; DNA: TGTGCCAGCAGAGTCCGGGACCCGGGTACCCAGTACTTC; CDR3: CASRVRDPGTQYF
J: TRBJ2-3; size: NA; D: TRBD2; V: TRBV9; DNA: TGTGCCAGCAGCGTAGGGGGAGCGGGAGGGCCCCAAGATACGCAGTATTTT; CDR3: CASSVGGAGGPQDTQYF
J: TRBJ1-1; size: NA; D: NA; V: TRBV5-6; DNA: TGTGCCAGCAGCTTGCGCATGAACACTGAAGCTTTCTTT; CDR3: CASSLRMNTEAFF
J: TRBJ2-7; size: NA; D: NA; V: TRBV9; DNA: TGTGCCAGCAGCGTGAGACAGAGGGACGAGCAGTACTTC; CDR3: CASSVRQRDEQYF